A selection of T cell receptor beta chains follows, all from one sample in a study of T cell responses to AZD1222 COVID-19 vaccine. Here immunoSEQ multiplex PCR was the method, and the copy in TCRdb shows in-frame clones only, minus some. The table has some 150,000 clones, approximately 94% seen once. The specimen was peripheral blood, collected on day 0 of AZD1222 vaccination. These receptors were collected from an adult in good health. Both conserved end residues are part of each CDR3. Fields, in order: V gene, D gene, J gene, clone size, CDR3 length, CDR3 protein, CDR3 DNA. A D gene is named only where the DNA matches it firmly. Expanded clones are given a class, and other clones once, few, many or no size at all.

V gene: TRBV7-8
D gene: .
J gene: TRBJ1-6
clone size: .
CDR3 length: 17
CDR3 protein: CASSFLEQGTINSPLHF
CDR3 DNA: TGTGCCAGCAGCTTCCTGGAACAGGGAACAATTAATTCACCCCTCCACTTT

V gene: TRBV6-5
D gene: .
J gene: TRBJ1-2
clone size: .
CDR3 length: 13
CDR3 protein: CASSYEGGGGYTF
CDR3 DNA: TGTGCCAGCAGTTACGAGGGGGGCGGCGGCTACACCTTC

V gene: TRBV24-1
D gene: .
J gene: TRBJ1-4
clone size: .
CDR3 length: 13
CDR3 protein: CATSDQDRRGLFF
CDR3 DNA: TGTGCCACCAGTGATCAGGACCGGCGGGGACTGTTTTTT

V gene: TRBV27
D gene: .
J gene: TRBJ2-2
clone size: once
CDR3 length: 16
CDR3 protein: CASSANLRGDTGELFF
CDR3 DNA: TGTGCCAGCAGTGCCAATCTTAGGGGGGACACCGGGGAGCTGTTTTTT

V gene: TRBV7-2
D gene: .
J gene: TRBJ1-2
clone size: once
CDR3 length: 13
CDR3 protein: CASSFGTARGYTF
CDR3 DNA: TGTGCCAGCAGCTTTGGGACGGCGCGGGGCTACACCTTC

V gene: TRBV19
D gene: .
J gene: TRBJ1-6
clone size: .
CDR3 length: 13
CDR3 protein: CASSRNRDSPLHF
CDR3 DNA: TGTGCCAGTAGCCGAAACAGGGATTCACCCCTCCACTTT

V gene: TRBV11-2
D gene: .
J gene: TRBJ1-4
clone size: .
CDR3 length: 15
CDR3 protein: CASSFLGTLNEKLFF
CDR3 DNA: TGTGCCAGCAGCTTCCTCGGGACTCTTAATGAAAAACTGTTTTTT

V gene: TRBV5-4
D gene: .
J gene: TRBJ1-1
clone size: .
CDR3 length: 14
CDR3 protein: CASSLGAGNTEAFF
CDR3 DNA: TGTGCCAGCAGCTTGGGGGCGGGGAACACTGAAGCTTTCTTT

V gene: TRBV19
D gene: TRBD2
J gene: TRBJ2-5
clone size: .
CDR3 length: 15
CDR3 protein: CASSTGTSRAETQYF
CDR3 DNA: TGTGCCAGTAGTACGGGGACTAGTAGGGCAGAGACCCAGTACTTC

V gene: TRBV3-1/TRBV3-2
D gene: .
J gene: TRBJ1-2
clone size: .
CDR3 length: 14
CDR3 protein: CASTFGTSNYGYTF
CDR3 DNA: TGTGCCAGCACCTTCGGGACTTCTAACTATGGCTACACCTTC

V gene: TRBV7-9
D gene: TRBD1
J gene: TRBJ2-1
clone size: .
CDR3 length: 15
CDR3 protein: CASRSDRGTYNEQFF
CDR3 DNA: TGTGCCAGCAGGTCCGACAGGGGTACCTACAATGAGCAGTTCTTC

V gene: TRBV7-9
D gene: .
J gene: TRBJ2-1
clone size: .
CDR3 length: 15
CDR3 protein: CASSPRWPGGNEQFF
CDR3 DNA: TGTGCCAGCAGCCCCCGGTGGCCCGGGGGAAATGAGCAGTTCTTC

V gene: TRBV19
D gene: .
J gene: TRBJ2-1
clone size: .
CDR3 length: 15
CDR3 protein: CASSIEDRSYNEQFF
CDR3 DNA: TGTGCCAGTAGTATCGAGGATCGCTCCTACAATGAGCAGTTCTTC

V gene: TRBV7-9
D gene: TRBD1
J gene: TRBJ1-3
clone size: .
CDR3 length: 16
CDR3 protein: CASSSRDRGPGNTIYF
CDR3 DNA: TGTGCCAGCAGCTCGCGGGACAGGGGGCCTGGAAACACCATATATTTT

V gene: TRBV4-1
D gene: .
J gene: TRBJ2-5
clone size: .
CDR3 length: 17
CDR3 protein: CASSQDPPSHYQETQYF
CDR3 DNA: TGCGCCAGCAGCCAAGATCCTCCTAGCCACTACCAAGAGACCCAGTACTTC

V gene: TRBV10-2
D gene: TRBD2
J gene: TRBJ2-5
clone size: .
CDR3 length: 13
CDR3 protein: CASGGLAKETQYF
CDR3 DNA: TGCGCCAGCGGCGGACTAGCGAAAGAGACCCAGTACTTC

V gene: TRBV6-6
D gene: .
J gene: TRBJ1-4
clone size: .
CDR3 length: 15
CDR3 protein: CASSYFSPGPEKLFF
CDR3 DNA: TGTGCCAGCAGTTACTTCTCCCCCGGCCCAGAAAAACTGTTTTTT

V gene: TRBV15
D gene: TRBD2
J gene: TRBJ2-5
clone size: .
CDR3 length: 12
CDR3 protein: CATSLAGETQYF
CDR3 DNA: TGTGCCACCAGTCTAGCGGGTGAGACCCAGTACTTC

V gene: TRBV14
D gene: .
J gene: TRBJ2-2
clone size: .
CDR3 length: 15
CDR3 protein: CASSQAQGFTGELFF
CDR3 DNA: TGTGCCAGCAGCCAAGCGCAGGGATTCACCGGGGAGCTGTTTTTT

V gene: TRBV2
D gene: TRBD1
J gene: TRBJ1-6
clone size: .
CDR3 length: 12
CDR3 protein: CASSEQSDRVHF
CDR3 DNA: TGTGCCAGCAGTGAGCAGTCGGACAGGGTGCACTTT

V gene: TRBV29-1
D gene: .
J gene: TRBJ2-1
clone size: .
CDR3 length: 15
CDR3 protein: CSLTKWGSSYNEQFF
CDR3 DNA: TGCAGCCTTACGAAATGGGGGAGCTCCTACAATGAGCAGTTCTTC

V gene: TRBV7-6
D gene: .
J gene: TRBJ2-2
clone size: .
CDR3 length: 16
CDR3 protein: CASSSRSALNTGELFF
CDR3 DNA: TGTGCCAGCAGCTCCCGGTCGGCTTTGAACACCGGGGAGCTGTTTTTT

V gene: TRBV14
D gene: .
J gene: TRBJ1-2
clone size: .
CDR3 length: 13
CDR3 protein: CASSQGGFRGYTF
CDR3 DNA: TGTGCCAGCAGCCAAGGAGGGTTTCGGGGCTACACCTTC

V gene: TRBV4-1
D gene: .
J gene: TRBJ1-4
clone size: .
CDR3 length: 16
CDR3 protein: CASSQERGNANEKLFF
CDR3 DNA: TGCGCCAGCAGCCAAGAGAGGGGTAACGCTAATGAAAAACTGTTTTTT

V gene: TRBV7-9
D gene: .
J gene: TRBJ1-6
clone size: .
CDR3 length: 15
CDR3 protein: CASSLDGTEYSPLHF
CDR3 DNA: TGTGCCAGCAGCTTAGACGGGACGGAATATTCACCCCTCCACTTT

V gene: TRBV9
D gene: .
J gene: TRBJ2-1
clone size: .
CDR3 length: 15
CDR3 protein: CASSVGQVLYNEQFF
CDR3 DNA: TGTGCCAGCAGCGTCGGGCAGGTATTATACAATGAGCAGTTCTTC

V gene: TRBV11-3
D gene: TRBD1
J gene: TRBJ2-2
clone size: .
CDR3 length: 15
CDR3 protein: CASSLQGVNTGELFF
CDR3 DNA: TGTGCCAGCAGCTTACAGGGGGTGAACACCGGGGAGCTGTTTTTT

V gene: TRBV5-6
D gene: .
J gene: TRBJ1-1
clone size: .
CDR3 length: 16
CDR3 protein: CASRRGALRLNTEAFF
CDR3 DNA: TGTGCCAGCAGGAGGGGGGCGCTCCGGTTGAACACTGAAGCTTTCTTT

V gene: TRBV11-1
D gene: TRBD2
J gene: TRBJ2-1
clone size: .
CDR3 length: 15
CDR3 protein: CASRTGTSANNEQFF
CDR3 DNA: TGTGCCAGCAGAACCGGGACTAGCGCAAACAATGAGCAGTTCTTC

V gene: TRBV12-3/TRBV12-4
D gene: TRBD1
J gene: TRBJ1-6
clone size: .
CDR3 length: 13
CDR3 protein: CASRDRNNSPLHF
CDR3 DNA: TGTGCCAGCCGGGACAGAAATAATTCACCCCTCCACTTT

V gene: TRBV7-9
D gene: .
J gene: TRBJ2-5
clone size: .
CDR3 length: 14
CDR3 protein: CASSLGDIEETQYF
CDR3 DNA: TGTGCCAGCAGCTTAGGAGACATCGAAGAGACCCAGTACTTC

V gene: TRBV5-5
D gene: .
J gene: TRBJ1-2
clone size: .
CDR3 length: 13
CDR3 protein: CASSLNSLIGYTF
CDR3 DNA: TGTGCCAGCAGCTTGAACAGCCTTATTGGCTACACCTTC

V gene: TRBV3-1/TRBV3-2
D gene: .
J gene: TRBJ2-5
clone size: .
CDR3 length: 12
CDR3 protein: CASSHSGKTQYF
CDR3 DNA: TGTGCCAGCAGCCACAGCGGCAAGACCCAGTACTTC

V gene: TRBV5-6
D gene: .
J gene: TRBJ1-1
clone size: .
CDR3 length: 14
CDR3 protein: CASSLLPGNTEAFF
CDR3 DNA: TGTGCCAGCAGCTTGCTCCCGGGTAATACTGAAGCTTTCTTT

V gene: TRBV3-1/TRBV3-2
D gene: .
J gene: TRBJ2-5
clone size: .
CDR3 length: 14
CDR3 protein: CASSQDRARGTQYF
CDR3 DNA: TGTGCCAGCAGCCAAGATCGGGCTAGAGGGACCCAGTACTTC

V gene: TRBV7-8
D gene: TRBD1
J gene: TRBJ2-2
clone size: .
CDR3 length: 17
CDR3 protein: CASGGDRGLKNTGELFF
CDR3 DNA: TGTGCCAGCGGAGGGGACAGGGGGCTAAAGAACACCGGGGAGCTGTTTTTT

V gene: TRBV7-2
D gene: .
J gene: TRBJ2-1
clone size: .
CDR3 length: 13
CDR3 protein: CASSLAAYNEQFF
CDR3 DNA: TGTGCCAGCAGCTTAGCGGCCTACAATGAGCAGTTCTTC

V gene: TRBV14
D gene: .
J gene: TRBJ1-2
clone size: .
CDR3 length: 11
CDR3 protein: CASSQRGGYTF
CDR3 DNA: TGTGCCAGCAGCCAAAGGGGTGGCTACACCTTC

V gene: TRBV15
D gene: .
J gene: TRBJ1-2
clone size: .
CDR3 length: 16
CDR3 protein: CATSPQGGDGVYGYTF
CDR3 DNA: TGTGCCACCAGCCCCCAAGGGGGTGACGGAGTATATGGCTACACCTTC

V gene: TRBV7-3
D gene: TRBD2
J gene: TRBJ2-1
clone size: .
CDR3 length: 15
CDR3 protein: CASSLGVAGGREQFF
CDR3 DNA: TGTGCCAGCAGCCTGGGCGTCGCGGGAGGTAGAGAGCAGTTCTTC

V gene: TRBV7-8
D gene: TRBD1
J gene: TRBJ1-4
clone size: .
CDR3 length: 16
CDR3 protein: CASSRRQGVVGEKLFF
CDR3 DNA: TGTGCCAGCAGCCGGAGACAGGGAGTCGTTGGGGAAAAACTGTTTTTT

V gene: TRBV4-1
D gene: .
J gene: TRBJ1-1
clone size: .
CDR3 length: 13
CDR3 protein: CASSQVVREEAFF
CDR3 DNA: TGCGCCAGCAGCCAAGTTGTCAGAGAGGAAGCTTTCTTT

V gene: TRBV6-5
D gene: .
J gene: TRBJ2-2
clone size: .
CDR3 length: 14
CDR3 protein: CASRFDRGTGELFF
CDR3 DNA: TGTGCCAGTCGTTTCGACAGAGGGACCGGGGAGCTGTTTTTT

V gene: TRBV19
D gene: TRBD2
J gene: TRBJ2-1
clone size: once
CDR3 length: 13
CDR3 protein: CASSGAGGYEQFF
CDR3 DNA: TGTGCCAGTAGTGGAGCGGGAGGGTATGAGCAGTTCTTC

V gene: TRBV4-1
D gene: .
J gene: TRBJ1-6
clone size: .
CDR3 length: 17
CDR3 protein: CASSQDGGSSYNSPLHF
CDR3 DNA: TGCGCCAGCAGCCAAGATGGGGGGAGCTCCTATAATTCACCCCTCCACTTT

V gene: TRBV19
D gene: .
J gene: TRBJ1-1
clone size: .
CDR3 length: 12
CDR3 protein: CASSIGTKEAFF
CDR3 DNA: TGTGCCAGTAGTATAGGCACTAAAGAAGCTTTCTTT

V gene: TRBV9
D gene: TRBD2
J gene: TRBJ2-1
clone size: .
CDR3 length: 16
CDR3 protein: CASSPRSGSSYNEQFF
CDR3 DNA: TGTGCCAGCAGCCCGCGTAGCGGGAGCTCCTACAATGAGCAGTTCTTC

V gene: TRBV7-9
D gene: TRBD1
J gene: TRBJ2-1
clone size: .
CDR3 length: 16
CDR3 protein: CASSNGWDRVMNEQFF
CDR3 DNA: TGTGCCAGCAGCAATGGATGGGACAGGGTGATGAATGAGCAGTTCTTC

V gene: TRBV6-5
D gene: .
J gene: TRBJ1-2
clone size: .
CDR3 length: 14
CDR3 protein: CASSYSSPGDGYTF
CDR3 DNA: TGTGCCAGCAGTTACTCTTCCCCAGGGGATGGCTACACCTTC

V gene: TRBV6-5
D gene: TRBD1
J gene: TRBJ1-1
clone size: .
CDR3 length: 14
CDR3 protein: CASSTGQQNTEAFF
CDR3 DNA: TGTGCCAGCAGTACGGGACAGCAGAACACTGAAGCTTTCTTT

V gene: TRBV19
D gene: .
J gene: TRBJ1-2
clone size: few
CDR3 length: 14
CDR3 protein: CASSITASNYGYTF
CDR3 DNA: TGTGCCAGTAGTATTACGGCCTCTAACTATGGCTACACCTTC

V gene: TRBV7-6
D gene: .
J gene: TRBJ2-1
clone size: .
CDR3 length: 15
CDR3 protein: CASSRTGPPLGEQFF
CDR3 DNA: TGTGCCAGCAGCCGAACGGGACCCCCCCTGGGGGAGCAGTTCTTC

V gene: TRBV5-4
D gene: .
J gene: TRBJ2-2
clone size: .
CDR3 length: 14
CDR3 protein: CASSSKGNTGELFF
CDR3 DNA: TGTGCCAGCAGTTCCAAGGGGAACACCGGGGAGCTGTTTTTT

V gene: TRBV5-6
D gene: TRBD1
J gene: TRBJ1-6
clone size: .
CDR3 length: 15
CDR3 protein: CASSYGTDPLLPLHF
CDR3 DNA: TGTGCCAGCAGCTACGGGACAGACCCCCTTTTACCCCTCCACTTT

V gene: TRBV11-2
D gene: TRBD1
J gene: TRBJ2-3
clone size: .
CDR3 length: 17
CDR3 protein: CASSFATGGSGTDTQYF
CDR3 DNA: TGTGCCAGCAGCTTCGCGACAGGGGGGTCAGGCACAGATACGCAGTATTTT

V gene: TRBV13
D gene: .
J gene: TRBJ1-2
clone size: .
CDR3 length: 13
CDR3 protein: CASSLDGNYGYTF
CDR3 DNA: TGTGCCAGCAGCCTGGACGGAAACTATGGCTACACCTTC

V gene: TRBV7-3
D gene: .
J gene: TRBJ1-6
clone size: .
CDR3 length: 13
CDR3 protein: CASSLEGRGPLHF
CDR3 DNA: TGTGCCAGCAGCTTAGAGGGGCGCGGACCCCTCCACTTT

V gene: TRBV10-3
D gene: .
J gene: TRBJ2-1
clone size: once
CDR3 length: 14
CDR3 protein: CAISDVNTGNEQFF
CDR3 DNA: TGTGCCATCAGTGATGTAAATACCGGGAATGAGCAGTTCTTC